This T cell receptor (beta chain) appears in the sequencing data of a study of blood T cell repertoires in COVID-19. Study details: Donors in the United States, Italy and Spain gave samples during acute or convalescent COVID-19. T cells, B-cell-depleted T cells, or PBMCs provided the cDNA or gDNA that served as material.

Trimming removed 3 bases from V and 3 bases from J, with 12 bases in between. The CDR3 is made up of 15 amino acids. CDR1 is MRHNA and CDR2 is SNTAGT in the germline V gene. Authors' methods: Counts of nucleated cells, estimated from reference gene primer amplification, were obtained. Measured with immunoSEQ multiplex PCR; TCRdb has only the in-frame clones, and not every one. V and J calls plus clone size are reproduced from that table; the DNA served to infer D and trimming. There are about 210,000 clones in the sample; around 80% occur only once, and approximately 12% lies in the top ten. This clone came up a few times.

The source of this sequence is a woman aged 35 to 49 with acute or convalescent COVID-19. The genes are TRBV6-4 and TRBJ1-3; D gene uncertain. What was sequenced was peripheral blood. CDR3 nucleotide sequence: TGTGCCAGCAGTGAATCCGAGGGAGATGGAAACACCATATATTTT. It codes for CASSESEGDGNTIYF.